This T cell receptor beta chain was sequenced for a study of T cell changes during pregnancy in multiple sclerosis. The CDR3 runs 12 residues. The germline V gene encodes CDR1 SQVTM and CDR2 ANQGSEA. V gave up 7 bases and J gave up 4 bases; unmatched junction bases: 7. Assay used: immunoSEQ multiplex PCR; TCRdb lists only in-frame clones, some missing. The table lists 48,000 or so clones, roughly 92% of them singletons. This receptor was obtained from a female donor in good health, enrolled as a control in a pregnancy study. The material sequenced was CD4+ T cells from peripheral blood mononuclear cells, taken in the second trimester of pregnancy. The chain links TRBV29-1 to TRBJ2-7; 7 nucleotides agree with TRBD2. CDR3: CSAASGAYEQYF. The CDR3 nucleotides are TGCAGCGCCGCTAGCGGAGCTTACGAGCAGTACTTC.